Listed below are T cell receptor beta chains from one sample, sequenced in a study of blood T cell repertoires in COVID-19. Profiled with immunoSEQ multiplex PCR; TCRdb holds only in-frame clones, not every one. The table includes about 150,000 clones, about 76% detected once. The sample taken for sequencing was peripheral blood. The receptors originated from an older woman with active or convalescent COVID-19. The CDR3 runs from the conserved cysteine through the conserved F or W. Fields, in order: J gene, clone size, D gene, V gene, CDR3 DNA, CDR3 protein. D genes are given only for firm matches. Size values are once, few and many counts, or a class for expanded clones, and some rows have none.

TRBJ2-5 | - | - | TRBV5-6 | TGTGCCAGCACCTTCACAGGGCAAGAGACCCAGTACTTC | CASTFTGQETQYF
TRBJ2-2 | - | TRBD2 | TRBV9 | TGTGCCAGCAGCATGAGGACTAGCGGGGGGCCCGGGGAGCTGTTTTTT | CASSMRTSGGPGELFF
TRBJ1-5 | - | - | TRBV19 | TGTGCCAGCAAAACAGGGTTGGGCAATCAGCCCCAGCATTTT | CASKTGLGNQPQHF
TRBJ2-1 | - | TRBD2 | TRBV19 | TGTGCCAGTAGTATAGACGGGAGGCCCAACAATGAGCAGTTCTTC | CASSIDGRPNNEQFF
TRBJ1-4 | once | - | TRBV5-8 | TGTGCCAGCAGCTTGATGGGAGGGGAGGAAAAACTGTTTTTT | CASSLMGGEEKLFF
TRBJ2-1 | once | TRBD2 | TRBV19 | TGTGCCAGTAGTTCCGGTGGCGGGAGGGGTAGCAATGAGCAGTTCTTC | CASSSGGGRGSNEQFF
TRBJ2-3 | - | - | TRBV15 | TGTGCCACCAGCAGAGATTTCAGTGGAGGAGGAGATACGCAGTATTTT | CATSRDFSGGGDTQYF
TRBJ2-2 | - | TRBD1 | TRBV27 | TGTGCCAGCAGTTTCGCATTCGGACAGGGGAACACCGGGGAGCTGTTTTTT | CASSFAFGQGNTGELFF
TRBJ2-1 | - | TRBD1 | TRBV5-5 | TGTGCCAGCAGCCGACAGGGGGTGGGGTACAATGAGCAGTTCTTC | CASSRQGVGYNEQFF
TRBJ2-5 | - | TRBD2 | TRBV27 | TGTGCCAGCAGTTTAGAGATTGGCGGGAGCCTAAAGACCCAGTACTTC | CASSLEIGGSLKTQYF
TRBJ1-2 | few | - | TRBV5-4 | TGTGCCAGCAGCTTTTTCAGCCGGGTAAACGGCTACACCTTC | CASSFFSRVNGYTF
TRBJ1-6 | - | - | TRBV11-2 | TGTGCCAGCAGCTTAGGGGGCAGACCCCTCCACTTT | CASSLGGRPLHF
TRBJ2-2 | - | - | TRBV7-2 | TGTGCCAGCAGCTCCGTGTTGACCGGGGAGCTGTTTTTT | CASSSVLTGELFF
TRBJ2-1 | - | TRBD2 | TRBV19 | TGTGCCAGTAGTCCTAAGGCCGGGACTAGCGGGGGACAGTCCTACAATGAGCAGTTCTTC | CASSPKAGTSGGQSYNEQFF
TRBJ1-6 | - | - | TRBV5-8 | TGTGCCAGCAGCCGGACCTTACGGGAAATTTCACCCCTCCACTTT | CASSRTLREISPLHF
TRBJ2-4 | - | - | TRBV5-1 | TGCGCCAGCAGCCCGGAGGGGCAAAACATTCAGTACTTC | CASSPEGQNIQYF
TRBJ2-1 | - | TRBD2 | TRBV4-3 | TGCGCCAGCAGCCGGGTTAGCGGGAGTGAGCAGTTCTTC | CASSRVSGSEQFF
TRBJ2-2 | - | TRBD2 | TRBV5-1 | TGCGCCAGCAGCCAGGGACTAGCGGGAGTCCCCGGGGAGCTGTTTTTT | CASSQGLAGVPGELFF
TRBJ1-5 | once | TRBD1 | TRBV2 | TGTGCCAGCAGGGCGGACAGGGGAGGCAATCAGCCCCAGCATTTT | CASRADRGGNQPQHF
TRBJ2-3 | - | - | TRBV19 | TGTGCCAGTAGTACCTCCGGAGATACGCAGTATTTT | CASSTSGDTQYF
TRBJ1-1 | - | - | TRBV10-3 | TGTGCCATCAGTGAGAGGGACACGAACACTGAAGCTTTCTTT | CAISERDTNTEAFF
TRBJ2-7 | few | - | TRBV7-3 | TGTGCCAGCAGCTTTAATTCCAGGCACTCCTACGAGCAGTACTTC | CASSFNSRHSYEQYF
TRBJ2-2 | - | TRBD1 | TRBV4-1 | TGCGCCAGCAGCCCCCGACAGGGGGGGGCCGGGGAGCTGTTTTTT | CASSPRQGGAGELFF